This entry lists 18 T cell receptor beta chains sequenced from one sample in a study of T cells in Graves' hyperthyroidism and ophthalmopathy. Regions amplified from RNA transcripts were the TCR beta CDR3 regions. The TCR CDR3 was amplified in a first-round RT-PCR using the HTBI primer set. Using its own MiXCR run on the multiplex PCR reads, TCRdb lists one record per CDR3 protein. The data hold about 640,000 distinct CDR3 sequences, with less than 25% observed a single time. Sequencing used blood. These receptors originate from a man between 25 and 39 years old with Graves' ophthalmopathy.

There are many counts of this clonotype. The gene calls are TRBV30 and TRBJ1-2, with D uncertain. The germline V gene has CDR1 GTSNPN and CDR2 SVGIG (reference sequence). There are 13 residues in the CDR3. V lost 0 bases and J 2 bases, leaving 7 bases between the germline ends. The CDR3 here is CAWSVDWNYGYTF. CDR3 in DNA: TGTGCCTGGAGTGTGGACTGGAACTATGGCTACACCTTC.

The sample holds a few counts of this clonotype. V and J are TRBV18 and TRBJ2-1; D is uncertain. The CDR3 contains 15 residues. Germline V gene data show CDR1 as KGHSH and CDR2 as LQKENI. V was shortened by 1 base and J by 2 bases, with 9 bases between the two germline ends. In nucleotides, the CDR3 is TGTGCCAGCTCACCACGGGCTAGTACCTACAATGAGCAGTTCTTC. Translated: CASSPRASTYNEQFF.

This clonotype was counted a single time. J is TRBJ1-5 and V is TRBV30; D call uncertain. The CDR3 has 17 amino acids. CDR1 is GTSNPN and CDR2 is SVGIG in the germline V gene (reference sequence). The V gene lost 1 base and the J gene lost 0 bases, with 16 bases spanning the gap. The CDR3 sequence is CAWSEARSQYSNQPQHF. The CDR3 bases are TGTGCCTGGAGTGAAGCCAGGAGCCAATATAGCAATCAGCCCCAGCATTTT.

There are a few counts of this clonotype. The genes are TRBV5-4 and TRBJ2-5; D is possibly TRBD1 (6 bases). Germline CDR1 and CDR2: SGHNT and YYREEE (reference sequence). V dropped 3 bases and J dropped 6 bases, with 15 bases sitting between them. The CDR3 runs to 14 residues. CDR3 DNA: TGTGCCAGCAGCTATGACAGGAAGGAAAAGACCCAGTACTTC. Translated, it gives CASSYDRKEKTQYF.

V is TRBV29-1 and J is TRBJ2-2, with TRBD2 identical over 8 bases. V shed 5 bases, J shed 3 bases, and the junction held 5 bases outside the gene matches. This CDR3 is 14 amino acids long. Germline lookup yields CDR1 SQVTM and CDR2 ANQGSEA. CDR3 DNA sequence: TGCAGCGTTCCAGCGGGAGTCTACACCGGGGAGCTGTTTTTT. Translating gives CSVPAGVYTGELFF.

The chain joins TRBV9 to TRBJ2-5; the D is unclear. CDR1 is SGDLS, CDR2 YYNGEE, per germline. V shed 0 bases and J shed 5 bases, with 11 bases lying between them. CDR3 size: 14 residues. CDR3 DNA: TGTGCCAGCAGCGTAGAGTCGGAGTATGAGACCCAGTACTTC. Translated: CASSVESEYETQYF. Full variable domain (remainder filled in from reference TRBV9 and TRBJ2-5): DSGVTQTPKHLITATGQRVTLRCSPRSGDLSVYWYQQSLDQGLQFLIQYYNGEERAKGNILERFSAQQFPDLHSELNLSSLELGDSALYFCASSVESEYETQYFGPGTRLLVL.

The V gene is TRBV3-1, the J gene TRBJ1-2, with D uncertain. Trimming cost V 0 bases and J 6 bases, with 32 bases left between them. This CDR3 is 21 amino acids long. The germline gives CDR1 LGHDT, CDR2 YNNKEL (reference sequence). The CDR3 nucleotides are TGTGCCAGCAGCCAAGATTCACTGGCCGGCTCGGTGAAAAAGGGCAAAAATGGCTACACCTTC. This codes for CASSQDSLAGSVKKGKNGYTF.

The rearrangement uses TRBV20-1 and TRBJ2-3; TRBD2 matches at 7 bases. The CDR3 contains 13 residues. V shed 6 bases and J 3 bases; nucleotides not matched to a gene: 6. In germline, CDR1 is DFQATT, CDR2 SNEGSKA (reference sequence). In nucleotides, the CDR3 is TGCAGTGCGTGGACTAGGATAACAGATACGCAGTATTTT. Translation gives CSAWTRITDTQYF.

The chain combines TRBV3-1 with TRBJ2-2; 7 bases align to TRBD2. With V trimmed by 5 bases and J by 6 bases, 9 bases remained unmatched. Germline V gene lookup returns CDR1 LGHDT and CDR2 YNNKEL (reference sequence). CDR3 length equals 15 residues. The CDR3 bases are TGTGCCAGCAGCTCCGCGGGAGCCAAGGCCGGGGAGCTGTTTTTT. It is translated as CASSSAGAKAGELFF.

This clonotype has more than one count but fewer than ten. The gene calls are TRBV10-3 and TRBJ2-5, with 9 bases fitting TRBD2. Germline V CDR1 and CDR2: ENHRY, SYGVKD. The V gene end was trimmed by 1 base and the J gene end by 0 bases; junction bases not matched to a gene: 3. CDR3 length: 16 residues. CDR3 DNA: TGTGCCATCAGTGAGTTGAGACTAGCGGACCAAGAGACCCAGTACTTC. Its translation: CAISELRLADQETQYF.

Ten or more counts support this clonotype. The CDR3 sequence is CASSLIRTDYEQYF. CDR3 in DNA: TGTGCCAGCAGCTTAATCAGGACAGACTACGAGCAGTACTTC. The J gene is TRBJ2-7, the V gene TRBV11-1, with a tentative D call TRBD1 (6 bases). V was pared by 2 bases and J by 3 bases, with 11 bases between. Germline CDR1 and CDR2: SGHAT and FQDESV (reference sequence). The CDR3 runs to 14 residues.

This clonotype has ten or more counts. The CDR3 DNA reads TGTGCCAGCAGTGAGATAGGGGGCCCAACCCTTAATGAGCAGTTCTTC. This sequence encodes CASSEIGGPTLNEQFF. The chain is built from TRBV2 and TRBJ2-1; 7 nucleotides align to TRBD1. Germline trimming cut 3 bases from V and 7 bases from J; bases unmatched to any gene: 12. CDR3 length: 16 amino acids. Germline V gene sequence: CDR1 SNHLY, CDR2 FYNNEI.

This clonotype was observed many times. The chain uses TRBV2 and TRBJ1-1; no firm D call. The V end lost 4 bases, the J end lost 1 base, and 7 bases lay between the germline ends. Germline V lookup: CDR1 SNHLY, CDR2 FYNNEI. CDR3 size: 13 residues. The CDR3 region is CASSGRGNTEAFF. The CDR3 bases are TGTGCCAGCAGTGGCCGGGGGAACACTGAAGCTTTCTTT.

The V and J genes are TRBV30 and TRBJ2-3; no firm D call. V was pared by 4 bases and J by 3 bases, with 8 bases between. The length of the CDR3 is 12 residues. The germline gives CDR1 GTSNPN, CDR2 SVGIG (reference sequence). The CDR3 sequence: CAWNEATDTQYF. In nucleotides, the CDR3 is TGTGCCTGGAATGAGGCAACAGATACGCAGTATTTT.

The V call is TRBV4-1, the J call TRBJ2-7; TRBD1 aligns across 7 bases. The germline gives CDR1 MGHRA, CDR2 YSYEKL. The CDR3 consists of 15 residues. Losses at the gene ends were 1 base for V and 2 bases for J; bases not matched to a gene: 5. The CDR3 spells CASSQGTGLPYEQYF. DNA for the CDR3: TGCGCCAGCAGCCAAGGGACAGGCCTCCCCTACGAGCAGTACTTC.

This clonotype was picked up one time. The chain carries TRBV24-1 and TRBJ2-7, with D possibly being TRBD1 or TRBD2 (5 bases each). Looked up from germline, CDR1 is KGHDR and CDR2 is SFDVKD. CDR3 length equals 15 residues. V was cut by 4 bases and J by 3 bases, with 15 bases left in between. CDR3 sequence: CATSDGEGDFYEQYF. In nucleotides, the CDR3 is TGTGCCACCAGTGACGGGGAAGGGGATTTCTACGAGCAGTACTTC.

Comments on this clonotype: Compared with germline, one end of the junction differs, possibly owing to a read error. The rearrangement links TRBV7-3 to TRBJ2-3, with D tentatively TRBD1 or TRBD2 (5 bases each). Germline CDR1 SGHTA, CDR2 FQGTGA. The CDR3 runs 15 residues. The CDR3 spells CASSLTPGSTGTQYF. DNA for the CDR3: TGTGCCAGCAGCTTAACGCCGGGAAGCACAGGTACGCAGTATTTT.

The chain couples TRBV27 to TRBJ1-4, with TRBD1 identical over 7 bases. The CDR3 runs to 16 residues. The germline CDR1 and CDR2 sequences are MNHEY and SMNVEV (reference sequence). V dropped 4 bases and J dropped 5; count of bases not matched to a gene: 10. CDR3 bases: TGTGCCAGCAGTTCCCAACCGACAGGGATAAATGAAAAACTGTTTTTT. As protein: CASSSQPTGINEKLFF.